This TCR beta chain originates from a study of glioma-infiltrating T cells. Findings of the study overall: Above-expected tissue-blood divergence occurred in all gliomas, most in low-grade ones. CDR3 overlap between tissue and blood was very small.

This clonotype was recorded at least ten times. Its target is unknown. Between the trimmed V and J ends, which lost 2 bases and 3 bases, there was a span of 11 bases. This CDR3 comprises 15 residues. The V gene's germline CDR1 is MGHRA and CDR2 YSYEKL. The iRepertoire nested amplicon-rescue multiplex PCR amplified TCR alpha and beta CDR3s from RNA. For one-step reverse transcription and amplification, about 90-400 ng of tissue mRNA or PBMC total RNA was used. TCRdb analysed the multiplex PCR reads with MiXCR anew, one entry per CDR3 protein. The sample records about 190,000 distinct CDR3 sequences, around 30% being singletons.

The specimen was glioma tissue, nonneoplastic brain tissue, or PBMCs (not recorded which). This chain joins TRBV4-1 and TRBJ2-1, with D possibly TRBD1 on 6 matching bases. The clonotype originates from a human donor with low-grade glioma or glioblastoma, undergoing nonglioma brain surgery, or in good health (not recorded which). The CDR3 loop reads CASSQTGQYYNEQFF. The CDR3 DNA follows: TGCGCCAGCAGCCAAACCGGACAGTACTACAATGAGCAGTTCTTC.